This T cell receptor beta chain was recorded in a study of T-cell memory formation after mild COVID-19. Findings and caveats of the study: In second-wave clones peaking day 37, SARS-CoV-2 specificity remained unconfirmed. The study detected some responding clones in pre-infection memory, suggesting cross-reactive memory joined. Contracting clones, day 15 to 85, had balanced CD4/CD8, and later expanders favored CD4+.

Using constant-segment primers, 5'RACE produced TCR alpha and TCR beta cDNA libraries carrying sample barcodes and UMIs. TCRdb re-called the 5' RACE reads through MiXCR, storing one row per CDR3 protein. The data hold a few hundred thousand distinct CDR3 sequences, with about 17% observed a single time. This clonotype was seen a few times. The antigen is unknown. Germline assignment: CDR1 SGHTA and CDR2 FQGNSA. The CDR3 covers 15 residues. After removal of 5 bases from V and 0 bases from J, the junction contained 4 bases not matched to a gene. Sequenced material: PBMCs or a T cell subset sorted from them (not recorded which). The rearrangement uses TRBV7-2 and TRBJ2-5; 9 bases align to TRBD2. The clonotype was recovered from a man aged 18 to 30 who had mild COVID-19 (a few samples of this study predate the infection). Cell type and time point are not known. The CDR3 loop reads CASSRSGGYQETQYF. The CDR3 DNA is TGTGCCAGCAGCCGTAGCGGGGGCTACCAAGAGACCCAGTACTTC. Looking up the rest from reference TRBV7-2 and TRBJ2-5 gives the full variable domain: GAGVSQSPSNKVTEKGKDVELRCDPISGHTALYWYRQSLGQGLEFLIYFQGNSAPDKSGLPSDRFSAERTGGSVSTLTIQRTQQEDSAVYLCASSRSGGYQETQYFGPGTRLLVL.